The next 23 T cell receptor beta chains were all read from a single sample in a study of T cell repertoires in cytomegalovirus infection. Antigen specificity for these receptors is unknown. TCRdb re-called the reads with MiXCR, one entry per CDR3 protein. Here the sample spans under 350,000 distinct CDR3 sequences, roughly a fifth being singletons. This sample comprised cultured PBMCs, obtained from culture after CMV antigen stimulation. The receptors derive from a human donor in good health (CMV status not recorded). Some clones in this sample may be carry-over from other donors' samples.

The CDR3 DNA is TGTGCCAGCAGTAAAAAACTAGGGAGCCCCTACAATGAGCAGTTCTTC. Its protein product is CASSKKLGSPYNEQFF. The V gene is TRBV2, the J gene TRBJ2-1, with a possible D match to TRBD2 (5 bases). Germline CDR1 is SNHLY and CDR2 is FYNNEI. This CDR3 is 16 amino acids long. The V end was cut by 5 bases, the J end by 2 bases, with 16 bases between.

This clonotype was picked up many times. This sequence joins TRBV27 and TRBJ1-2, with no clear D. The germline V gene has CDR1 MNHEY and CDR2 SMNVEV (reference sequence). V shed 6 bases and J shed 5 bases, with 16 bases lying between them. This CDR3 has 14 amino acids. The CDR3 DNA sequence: TGTGCCAGCAGCCGCACGGCGCCCTTTTATGGCTACACCTTC. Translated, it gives CASSRTAPFYGYTF.

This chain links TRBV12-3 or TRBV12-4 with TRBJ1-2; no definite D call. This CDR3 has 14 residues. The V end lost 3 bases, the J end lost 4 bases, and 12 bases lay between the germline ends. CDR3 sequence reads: CASSFGYPSYGYTF. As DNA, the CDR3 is TGTGCCAGCAGTTTTGGGTACCCATCCTATGGCTACACCTTC.

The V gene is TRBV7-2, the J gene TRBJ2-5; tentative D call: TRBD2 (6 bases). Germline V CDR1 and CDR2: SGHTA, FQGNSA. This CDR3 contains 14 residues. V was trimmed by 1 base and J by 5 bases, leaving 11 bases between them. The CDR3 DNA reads TGTGCCAGCAGCTTAGAGGCAGGGAGGGAGACCCAGTACTTC. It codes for CASSLEAGRETQYF.

Here the CDR3 reads CASSAQGSVTDTQYF. The CDR3, as DNA: TGTGCCAGCAGCGCACAGGGGTCAGTCACAGATACGCAGTATTTT. The chain recombines TRBV6-6 with TRBJ2-3; 7 positions match TRBD1. Trimming cost V 6 bases and J 2 bases; bases outside gene matches: 8. Germline CDR1 reads MNHNY; CDR2 reads SVGAGI (reference sequence). The CDR3 is 15 amino acids.

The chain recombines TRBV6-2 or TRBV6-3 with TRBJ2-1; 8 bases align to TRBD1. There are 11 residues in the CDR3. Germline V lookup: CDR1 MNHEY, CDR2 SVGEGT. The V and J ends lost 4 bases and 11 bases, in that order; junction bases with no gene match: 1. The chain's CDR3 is CASSWDRQQFF. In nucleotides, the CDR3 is TGTGCCAGCAGTTGGGACAGGCAGCAGTTCTTC.

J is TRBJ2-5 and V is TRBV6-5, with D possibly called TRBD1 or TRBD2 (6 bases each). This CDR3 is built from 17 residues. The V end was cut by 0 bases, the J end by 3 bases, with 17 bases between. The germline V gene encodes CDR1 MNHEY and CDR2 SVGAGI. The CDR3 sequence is CASSYSRGAAQEETQYF. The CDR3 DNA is TGTGCCAGCAGTTACTCGAGGGGGGCAGCCCAAGAAGAGACCCAGTACTTC.

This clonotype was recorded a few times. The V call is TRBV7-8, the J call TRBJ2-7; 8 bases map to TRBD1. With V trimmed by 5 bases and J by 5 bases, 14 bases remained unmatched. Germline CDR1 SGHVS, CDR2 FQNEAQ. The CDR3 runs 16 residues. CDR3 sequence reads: CASSTRTGTYRDEQYV. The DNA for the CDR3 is TGTGCCAGCAGCACCCGGACAGGGACCTATCGGGACGAGCAGTACGTC.

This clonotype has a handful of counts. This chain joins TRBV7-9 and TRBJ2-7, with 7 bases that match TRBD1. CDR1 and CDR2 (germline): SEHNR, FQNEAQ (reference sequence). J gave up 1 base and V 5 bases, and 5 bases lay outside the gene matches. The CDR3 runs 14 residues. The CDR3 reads CASSVHRGSYEQYV. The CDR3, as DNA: TGTGCCAGCAGCGTACACAGGGGATCCTACGAGCAGTACGTC.

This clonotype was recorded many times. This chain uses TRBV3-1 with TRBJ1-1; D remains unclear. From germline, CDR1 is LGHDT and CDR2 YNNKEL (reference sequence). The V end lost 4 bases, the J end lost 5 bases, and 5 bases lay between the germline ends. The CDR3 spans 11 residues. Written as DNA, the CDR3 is TGTGCCAGCAGCCGGACGACTGAAGCTTTCTTT. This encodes CASSRTTEAFF.

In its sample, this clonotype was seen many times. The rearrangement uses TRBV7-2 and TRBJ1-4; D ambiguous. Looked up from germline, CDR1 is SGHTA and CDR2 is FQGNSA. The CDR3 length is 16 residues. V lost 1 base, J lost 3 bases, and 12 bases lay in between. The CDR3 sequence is CASSLGPVSSNEKLFF. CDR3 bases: TGTGCCAGCAGCTTAGGTCCGGTGTCGTCTAATGAAAAACTGTTTTTT. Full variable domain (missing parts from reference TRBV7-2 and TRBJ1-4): GAGVSQSPSNKVTEKGKDVELRCDPISGHTALYWYRQSLGQGLEFLIYFQGNSAPDKSGLPSDRFSAERTGGSVSTLTIQRTQQEDSAVYLCASSLGPVSSNEKLFFGSGTQLSVL.

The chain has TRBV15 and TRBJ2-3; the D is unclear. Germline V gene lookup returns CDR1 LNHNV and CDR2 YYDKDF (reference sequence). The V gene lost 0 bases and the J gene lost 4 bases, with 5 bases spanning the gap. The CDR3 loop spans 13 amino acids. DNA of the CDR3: TGTGCCACCAGCAGAGAGCTAGCAGATACGCAGTATTTT. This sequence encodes CATSRELADTQYF.

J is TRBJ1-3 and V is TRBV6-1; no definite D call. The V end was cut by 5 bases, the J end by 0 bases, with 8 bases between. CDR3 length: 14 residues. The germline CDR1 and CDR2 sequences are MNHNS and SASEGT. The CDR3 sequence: CASSRLSSGNTIYF. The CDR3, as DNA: TGTGCCAGCAGTCGACTAAGCTCTGGAAACACCATATATTTT.

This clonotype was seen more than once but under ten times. The CDR3 DNA sequence: TGTGCCAGCAGCCTTGACCCGGGTGTGCCTTCACCCCTCCACTTT. It yields the protein CASSLDPGVPSPLHF. J is TRBJ1-6 and V is TRBV12-3 or TRBV12-4; D ambiguous. Trimming left V 6 bases short and J 9 bases short, with 18 bases between. CDR3 length: 15 residues.

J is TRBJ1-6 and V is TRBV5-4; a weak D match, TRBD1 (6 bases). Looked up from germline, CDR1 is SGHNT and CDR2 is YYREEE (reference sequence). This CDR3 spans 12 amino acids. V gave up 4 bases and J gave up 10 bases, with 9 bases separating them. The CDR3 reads CASSRGGSPLHF. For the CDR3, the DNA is TGTGCCAGCAGCCGAGGGGGGTCACCCCTCCACTTT.

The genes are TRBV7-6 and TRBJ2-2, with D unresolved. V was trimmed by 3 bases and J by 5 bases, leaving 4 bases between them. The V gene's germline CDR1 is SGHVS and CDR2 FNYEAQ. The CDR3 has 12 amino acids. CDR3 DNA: TGTGCCAGCAGCTTTGATACCGGGGAGCTGTTTTTT. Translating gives CASSFDTGELFF. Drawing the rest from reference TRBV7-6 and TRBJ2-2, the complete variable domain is GAGVSQSPRYKVTKRGQDVALRCDPISGHVSLYWYRQALGQGPEFLTYFNYEAQQDKSGLPNDRFSAERPEGSISTLTIQRTEQRDSAMYRCASSFDTGELFFGEGSRLTVL.

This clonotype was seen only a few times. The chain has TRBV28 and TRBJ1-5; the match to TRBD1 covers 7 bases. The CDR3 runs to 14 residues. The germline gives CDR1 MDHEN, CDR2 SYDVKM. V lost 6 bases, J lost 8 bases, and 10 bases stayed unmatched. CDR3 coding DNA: TGTGCCAGCAGGCCCCCAGGGGGACCGGAGCCCCAGCATTTT. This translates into CASRPPGGPEPQHF. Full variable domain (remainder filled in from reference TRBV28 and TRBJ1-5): DVKVTQSSRYLVKRTGEKVFLECVQDMDHENMFWYRQDPGLGLRLIYFSYDVKMKEKGDIPEGYSVSREKKERFSLILESASTNQTSMYLCASRPPGGPEPQHFGDGTRLSIL.

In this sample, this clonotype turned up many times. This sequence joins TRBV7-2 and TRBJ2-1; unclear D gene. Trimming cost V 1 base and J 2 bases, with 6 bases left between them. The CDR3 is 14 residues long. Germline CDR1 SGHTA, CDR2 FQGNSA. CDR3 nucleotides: TGTGCCAGCAGCTTAGATTCAGCCTACAATGAGCAGTTCTTC. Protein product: CASSLDSAYNEQFF.

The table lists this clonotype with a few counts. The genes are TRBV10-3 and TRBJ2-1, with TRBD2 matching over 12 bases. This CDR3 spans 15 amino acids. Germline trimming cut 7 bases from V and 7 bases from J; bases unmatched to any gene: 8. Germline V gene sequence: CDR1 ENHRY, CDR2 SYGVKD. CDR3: CAIKNLAGGRNEQFF. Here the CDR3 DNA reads TGTGCCATCAAGAACCTAGCGGGAGGGCGAAATGAGCAGTTCTTC.

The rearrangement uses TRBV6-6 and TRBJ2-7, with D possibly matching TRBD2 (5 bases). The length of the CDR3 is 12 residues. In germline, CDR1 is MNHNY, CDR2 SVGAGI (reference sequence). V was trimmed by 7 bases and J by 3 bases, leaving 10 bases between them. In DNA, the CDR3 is TGTGCCAGCAACACTGGACTCTACGAGCAGTACTTC. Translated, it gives CASNTGLYEQYF.

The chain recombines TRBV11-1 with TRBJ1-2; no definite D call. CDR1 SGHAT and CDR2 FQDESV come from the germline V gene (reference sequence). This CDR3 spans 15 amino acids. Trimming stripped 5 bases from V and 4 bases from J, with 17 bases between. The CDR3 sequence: CASSRYGRVGYGYTF. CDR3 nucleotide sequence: TGTGCCAGCAGCCGGTACGGTCGTGTCGGCTATGGCTACACCTTC.

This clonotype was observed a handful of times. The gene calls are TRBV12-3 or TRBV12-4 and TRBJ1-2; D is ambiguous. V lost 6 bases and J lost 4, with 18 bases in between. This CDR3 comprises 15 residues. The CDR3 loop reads CASSLTAEALYGYTF. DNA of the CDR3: TGTGCCAGCAGCCTGACCGCCGAGGCTCTCTATGGCTACACCTTC.

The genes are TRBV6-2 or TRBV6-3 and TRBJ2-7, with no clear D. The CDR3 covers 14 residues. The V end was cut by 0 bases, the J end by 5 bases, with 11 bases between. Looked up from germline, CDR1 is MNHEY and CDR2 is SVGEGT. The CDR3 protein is CASSYSTAMDEQYV. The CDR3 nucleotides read TGTGCCAGCAGTTACTCAACCGCCATGGACGAGCAGTACGTC.